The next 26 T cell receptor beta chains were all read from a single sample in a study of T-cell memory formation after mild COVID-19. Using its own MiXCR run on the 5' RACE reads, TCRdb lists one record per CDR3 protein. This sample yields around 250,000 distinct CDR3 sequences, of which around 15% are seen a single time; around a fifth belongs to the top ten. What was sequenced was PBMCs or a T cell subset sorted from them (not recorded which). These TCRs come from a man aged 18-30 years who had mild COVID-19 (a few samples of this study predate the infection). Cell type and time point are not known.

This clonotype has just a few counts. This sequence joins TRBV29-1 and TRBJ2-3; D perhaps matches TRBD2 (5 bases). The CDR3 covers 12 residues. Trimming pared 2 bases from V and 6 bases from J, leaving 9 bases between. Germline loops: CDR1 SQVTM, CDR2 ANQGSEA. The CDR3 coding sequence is TGCAGCGTTGAATTTGCGGGCGATACGCAGTATTTT. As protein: CSVEFAGDTQYF.

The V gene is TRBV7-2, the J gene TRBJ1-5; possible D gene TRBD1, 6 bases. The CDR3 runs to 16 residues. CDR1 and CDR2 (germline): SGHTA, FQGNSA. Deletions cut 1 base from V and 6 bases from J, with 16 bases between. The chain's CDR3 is CASSLERGGMGQPQHF. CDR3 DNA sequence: TGTGCCAGCAGCTTAGAAAGGGGGGGCATGGGTCAGCCCCAGCATTTT.

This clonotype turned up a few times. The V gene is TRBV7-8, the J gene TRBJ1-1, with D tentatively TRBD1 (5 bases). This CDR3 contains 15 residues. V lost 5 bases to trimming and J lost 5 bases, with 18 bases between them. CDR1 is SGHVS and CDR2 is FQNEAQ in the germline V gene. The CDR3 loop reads CASSRIVRDGTEAFF. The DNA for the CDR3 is TGTGCCAGCAGCCGAATCGTCAGGGACGGGACTGAAGCTTTCTTT.

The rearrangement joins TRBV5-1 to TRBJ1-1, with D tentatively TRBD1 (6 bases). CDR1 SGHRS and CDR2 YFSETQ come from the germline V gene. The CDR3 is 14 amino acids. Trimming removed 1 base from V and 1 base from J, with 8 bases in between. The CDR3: CASSLRGPNTEAFF. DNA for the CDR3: TGCGCCAGCAGCTTGCGGGGGCCGAACACTGAAGCTTTCTTT.

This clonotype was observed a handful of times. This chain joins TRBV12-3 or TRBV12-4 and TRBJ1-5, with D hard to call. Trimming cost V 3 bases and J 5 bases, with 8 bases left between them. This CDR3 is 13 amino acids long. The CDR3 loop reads CASSFGEDQPQHF. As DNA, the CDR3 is TGTGCCAGCAGTTTTGGGGAAGATCAGCCCCAGCATTTT.

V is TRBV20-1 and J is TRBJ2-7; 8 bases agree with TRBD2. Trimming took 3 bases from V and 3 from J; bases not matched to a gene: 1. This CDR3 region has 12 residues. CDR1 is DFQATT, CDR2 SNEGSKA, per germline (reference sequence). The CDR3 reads CSASGGGYEQYV. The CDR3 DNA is TGCAGTGCTAGCGGGGGGGGCTACGAGCAGTACGTC.

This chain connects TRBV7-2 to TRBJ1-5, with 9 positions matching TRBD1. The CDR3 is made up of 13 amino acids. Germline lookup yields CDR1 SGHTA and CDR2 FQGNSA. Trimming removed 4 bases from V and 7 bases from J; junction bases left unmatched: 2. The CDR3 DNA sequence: TGTGCCAGCAGCTGGGACAGGGAACAGCCCCAGCATTTT. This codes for CASSWDREQPQHF.

The CDR3 loop is CASSLGVGEDTEAFF. As DNA, the CDR3 is TGCGCCAGCAGCTTGGGGGTCGGGGAGGACACTGAAGCTTTCTTT. The genes are TRBV5-1 and TRBJ1-1; D call uncertain. In germline, CDR1 is SGHRS, CDR2 YFSETQ. Deletions cut 0 bases from V and 3 bases from J, with 12 bases between. There are 15 residues in the CDR3.

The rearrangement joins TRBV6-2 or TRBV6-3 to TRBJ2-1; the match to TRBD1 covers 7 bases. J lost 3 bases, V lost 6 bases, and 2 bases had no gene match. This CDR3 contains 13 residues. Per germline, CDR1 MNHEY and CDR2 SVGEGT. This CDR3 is CASRAGGYNEQFF. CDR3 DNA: TGTGCCAGCAGAGCAGGGGGCTACAATGAGCAGTTCTTC.

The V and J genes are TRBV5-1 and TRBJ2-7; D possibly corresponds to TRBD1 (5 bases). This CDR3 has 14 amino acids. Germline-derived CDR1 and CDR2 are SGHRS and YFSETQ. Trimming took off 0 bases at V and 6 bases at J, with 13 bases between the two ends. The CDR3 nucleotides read TGCGCCAGCAGCTTGGATAGCAGAAGGGGCGAGCAGTACTTC. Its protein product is CASSLDSRRGEQYF.

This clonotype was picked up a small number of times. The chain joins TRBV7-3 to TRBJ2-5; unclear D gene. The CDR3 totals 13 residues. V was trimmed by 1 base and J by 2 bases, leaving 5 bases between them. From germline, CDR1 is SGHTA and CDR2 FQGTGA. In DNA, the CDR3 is TGTGCCAGCAGCTTAATTGGGCAAGAGACCCAGTACTTC. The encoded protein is CASSLIGQETQYF.

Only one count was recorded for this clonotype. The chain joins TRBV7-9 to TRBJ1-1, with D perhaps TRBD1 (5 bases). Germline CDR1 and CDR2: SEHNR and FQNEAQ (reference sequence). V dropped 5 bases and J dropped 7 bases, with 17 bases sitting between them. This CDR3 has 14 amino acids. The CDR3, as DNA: TGTGCCAGCAGCAAGGACCCCCAGGGTGATGAAGCTTTCTTT. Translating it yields CASSKDPQGDEAFF. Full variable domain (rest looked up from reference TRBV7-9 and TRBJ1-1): DTGVSQNPRHKITKRGQNVTFRCDPISEHNRLYWYRQTLGQGPEFLTYFQNEAQLEKSRLLSDRFSAERPKGSFSTLEIQRTEQGDSAMYLCASSKDPQGDEAFFGQGTRLTVV.

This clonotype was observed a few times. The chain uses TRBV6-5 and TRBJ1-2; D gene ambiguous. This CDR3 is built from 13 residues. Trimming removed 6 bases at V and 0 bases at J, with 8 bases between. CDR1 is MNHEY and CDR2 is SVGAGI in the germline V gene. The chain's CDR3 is CASRRSANYGYTF. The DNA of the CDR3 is TGTGCCAGCAGGCGTTCAGCTAACTATGGCTACACCTTC.

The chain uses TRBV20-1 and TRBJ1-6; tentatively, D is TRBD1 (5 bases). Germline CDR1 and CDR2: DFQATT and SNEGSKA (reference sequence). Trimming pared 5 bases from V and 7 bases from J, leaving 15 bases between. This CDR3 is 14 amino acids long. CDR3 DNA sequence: TGCAGTGCTGTTACGGGACCGATAAATTCACCCCTCCACTTT. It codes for CSAVTGPINSPLHF.

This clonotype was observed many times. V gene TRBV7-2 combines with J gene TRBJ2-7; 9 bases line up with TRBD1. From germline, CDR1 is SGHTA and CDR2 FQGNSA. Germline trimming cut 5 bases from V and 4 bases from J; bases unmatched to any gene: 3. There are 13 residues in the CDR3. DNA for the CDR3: TGTGCCAGCAGCCGGGACAGGGTATACGAGCAGTACTTC. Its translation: CASSRDRVYEQYF. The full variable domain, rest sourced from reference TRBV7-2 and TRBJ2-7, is GAGVSQSPSNKVTEKGKDVELRCDPISGHTALYWYRQSLGQGLEFLIYFQGNSAPDKSGLPSDRFSAERTGGSVSTLTIQRTQQEDSAVYLCASSRDRVYEQYFGPGTRLTVT.

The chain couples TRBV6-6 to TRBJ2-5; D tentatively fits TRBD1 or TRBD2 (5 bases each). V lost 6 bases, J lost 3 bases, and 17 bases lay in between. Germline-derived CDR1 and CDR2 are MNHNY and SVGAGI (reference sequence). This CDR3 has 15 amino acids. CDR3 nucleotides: TGTGCCAGCAGCGATACCGGGACCGACAAAGAGACCCAGTACTTC. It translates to CASSDTGTDKETQYF.

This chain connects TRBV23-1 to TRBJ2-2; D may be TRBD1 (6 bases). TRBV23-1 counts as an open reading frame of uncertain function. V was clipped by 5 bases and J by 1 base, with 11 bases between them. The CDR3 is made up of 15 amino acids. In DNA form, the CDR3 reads TGCGCCAGCAGTATTTCGACAGGGAACACCGGGGAGCTGTTTTTT. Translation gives CASSISTGNTGELFF.

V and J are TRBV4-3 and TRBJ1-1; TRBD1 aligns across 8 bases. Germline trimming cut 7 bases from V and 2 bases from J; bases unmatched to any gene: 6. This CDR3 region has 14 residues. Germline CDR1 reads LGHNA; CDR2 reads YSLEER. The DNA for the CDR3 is TGCGCCAGCAACGCCGGGACAGGAAACACTGAAGCTTTCTTT. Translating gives CASNAGTGNTEAFF.

The CDR3 region has the DNA TGCAGCGTAGGGACTAGGTCCGGCTCCGAGCAGTACTTC. Translating gives CSVGTRSGSEQYF. The chain employs TRBV29-1 and TRBJ2-7; 8 nucleotides match TRBD2. Trimming removed 6 bases from V and 6 bases from J; junction bases left unmatched: 10. The CDR3 sequence is 13 residues long. Germline assignment: CDR1 SQVTM and CDR2 ANQGSEA.

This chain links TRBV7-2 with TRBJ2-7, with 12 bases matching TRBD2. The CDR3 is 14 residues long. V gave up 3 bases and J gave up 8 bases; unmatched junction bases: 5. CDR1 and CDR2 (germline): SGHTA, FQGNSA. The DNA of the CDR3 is TGTGCCAGCAGCTTTGTAACTAGCGGGGGGAAGCAGTACGTC. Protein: CASSFVTSGGKQYV.

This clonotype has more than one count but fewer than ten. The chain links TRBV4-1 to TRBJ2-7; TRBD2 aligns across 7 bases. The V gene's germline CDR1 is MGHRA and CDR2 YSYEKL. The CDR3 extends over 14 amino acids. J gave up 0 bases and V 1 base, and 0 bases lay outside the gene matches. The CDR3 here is CASSQGGGSYEQYF. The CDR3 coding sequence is TGCGCCAGCAGCCAAGGCGGGGGCTCCTACGAGCAGTACTTC.

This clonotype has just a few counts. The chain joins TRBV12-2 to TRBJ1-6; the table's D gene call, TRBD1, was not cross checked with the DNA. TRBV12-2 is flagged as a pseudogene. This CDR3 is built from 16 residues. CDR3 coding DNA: TGTGCAAGTCGCTTAGTGGGTCTGCGGACAGGGATTACCCTCCACTTT. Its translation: CASRLVGLRTGITLHF.

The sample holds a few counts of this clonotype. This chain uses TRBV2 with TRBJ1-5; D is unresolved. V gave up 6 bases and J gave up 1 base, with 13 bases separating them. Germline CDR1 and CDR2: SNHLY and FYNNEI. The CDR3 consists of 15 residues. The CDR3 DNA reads TGTGCCAGCAGGGGAGGAGGGCTAAGCAATCAGCCCCAGCATTTT. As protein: CASRGGGLSNQPQHF.

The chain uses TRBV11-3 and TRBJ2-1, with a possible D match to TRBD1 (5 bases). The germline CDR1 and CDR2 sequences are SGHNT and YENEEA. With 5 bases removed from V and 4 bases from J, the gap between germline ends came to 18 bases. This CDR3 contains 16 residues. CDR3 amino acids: CASSGSPGLSYNEQFF. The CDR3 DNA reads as TGTGCCAGCAGCGGCTCTCCAGGGCTATCGTACAATGAGCAGTTCTTC.

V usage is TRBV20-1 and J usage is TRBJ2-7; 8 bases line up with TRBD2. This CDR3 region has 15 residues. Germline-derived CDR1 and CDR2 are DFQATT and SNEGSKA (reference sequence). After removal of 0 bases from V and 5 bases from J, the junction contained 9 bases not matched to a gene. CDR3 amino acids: CSARDPAGVFHEQYF. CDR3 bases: TGCAGTGCTAGAGATCCAGCGGGGGTCTTCCACGAGCAGTACTTC.

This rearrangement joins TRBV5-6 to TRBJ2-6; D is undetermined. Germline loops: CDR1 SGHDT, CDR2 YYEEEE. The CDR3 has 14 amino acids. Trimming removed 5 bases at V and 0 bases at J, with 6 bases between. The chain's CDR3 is CASRETSGANVLTF. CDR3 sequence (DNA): TGTGCCAGCAGGGAGACCTCTGGGGCCAACGTCCTGACTTTC.